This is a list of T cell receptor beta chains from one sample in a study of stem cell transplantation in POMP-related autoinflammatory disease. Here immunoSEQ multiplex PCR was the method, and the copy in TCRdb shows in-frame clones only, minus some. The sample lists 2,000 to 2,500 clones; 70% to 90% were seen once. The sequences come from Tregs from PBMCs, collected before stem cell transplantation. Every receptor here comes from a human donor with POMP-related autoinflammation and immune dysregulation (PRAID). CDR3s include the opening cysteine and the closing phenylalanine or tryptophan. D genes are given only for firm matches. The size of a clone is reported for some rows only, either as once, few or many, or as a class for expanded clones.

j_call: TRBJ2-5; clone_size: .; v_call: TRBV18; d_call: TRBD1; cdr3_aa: CASSPQGDGETQYF; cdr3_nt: TGTGCCAGCTCACCCCAGGGGGATGGAGAGACCCAGTACTTC
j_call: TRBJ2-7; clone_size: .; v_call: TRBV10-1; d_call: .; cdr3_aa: CASSESGTGSYEQYF; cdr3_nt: TGCGCCAGCAGTGAGTCGGGGACCGGCTCCTACGAGCAGTACTTC
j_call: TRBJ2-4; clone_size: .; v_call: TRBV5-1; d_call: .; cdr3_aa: CASSSGAGVKNIQYF; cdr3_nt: TGCGCCAGCAGCAGTGGTGCAGGAGTCAAAAACATTCAGTACTTC
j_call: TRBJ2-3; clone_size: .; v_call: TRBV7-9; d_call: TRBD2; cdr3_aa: CASTVSGGARDTQYF; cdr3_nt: TGTGCCAGCACCGTTAGCGGGGGGGCAAGAGATACGCAGTATTTT
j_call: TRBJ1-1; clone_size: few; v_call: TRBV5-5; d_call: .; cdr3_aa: CASSQERDTEAFF; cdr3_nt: TGTGCCAGCAGCCAAGAAAGGGACACTGAAGCTTTCTTT
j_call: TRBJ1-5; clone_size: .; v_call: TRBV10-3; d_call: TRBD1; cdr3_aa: CAIRGQGNQPQHF; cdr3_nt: TGTGCCATCAGGGGACAGGGCAATCAGCCCCAGCATTTT
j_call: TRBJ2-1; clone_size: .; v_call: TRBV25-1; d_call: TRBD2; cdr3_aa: CASSELASGRNEQFF; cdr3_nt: TGTGCCAGCAGTGAGTTGGCTAGCGGGAGGAATGAGCAGTTCTTC
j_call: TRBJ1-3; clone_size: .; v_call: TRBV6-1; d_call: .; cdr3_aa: CASSRGNTIYF; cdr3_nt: TGTGCCAGCAGTCGAGGAAACACCATATATTTT
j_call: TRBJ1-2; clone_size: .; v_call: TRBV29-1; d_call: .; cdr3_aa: CSVEVIFQRDGYTF; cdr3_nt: TGCAGCGTTGAAGTAATCTTTCAAAGGGATGGCTACACCTTC
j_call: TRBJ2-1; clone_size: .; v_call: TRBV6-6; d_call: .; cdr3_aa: CASSYPGGPSNEQFF; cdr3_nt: TGTGCCAGCAGTTATCCCGGAGGGCCCAGCAATGAGCAGTTCTTC
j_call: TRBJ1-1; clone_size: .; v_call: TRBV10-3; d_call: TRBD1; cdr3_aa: CAIRTGSVNTEAFF; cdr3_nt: TGTGCCATCAGGACAGGGAGTGTGAACACTGAAGCTTTCTTT
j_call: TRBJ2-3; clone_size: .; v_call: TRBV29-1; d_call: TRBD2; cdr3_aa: CSVRGTSGSRSTDTQYF; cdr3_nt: TGCAGCGTCCGTGGGACTAGCGGGAGCAGAAGCACAGATACGCAGTATTTT
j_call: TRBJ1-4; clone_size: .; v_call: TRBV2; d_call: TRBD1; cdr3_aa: CAWGQPTNEKLFF; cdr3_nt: TGTGCCTGGGGACAGCCGACTAATGAAAAACTGTTTTTT
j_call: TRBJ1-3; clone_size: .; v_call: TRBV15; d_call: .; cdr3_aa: CATSRSGTPGNTIYF; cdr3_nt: TGTGCCACCAGCAGATCCGGGACCCCTGGAAACACCATATATTTT
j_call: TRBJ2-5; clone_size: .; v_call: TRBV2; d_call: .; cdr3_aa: CASSEALTEETQYF; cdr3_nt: TGTGCCAGCAGTGAAGCGCTAACAGAAGAGACCCAGTACTTC